One and the same sample provided the 17 T cell receptor beta chains below, sequenced in a study of T-cell reconstitution after alpha-beta-depleted transplantation in children. Unique molecular identifiers were built into the TCRbeta library. MiXCR was run by TCRdb on the PCR reads, yielding one entry per CDR3 protein. The data contain 90,000 to 130,000 distinct CDR3 sequences, about a tenth of them singletons. Specimen: PBMCs from the stem cell graft donor, collected from the stem cell graft. These receptors originate from a human donor who donated a stem cell graft to a child with acute lymphoblastic leukemia.

This clonotype was recorded at least ten times. The rearrangement uses TRBV20-1 and TRBJ2-2; possibly TRBD1 or TRBD2 for D (5 bases each). CDR3 length equals 13 residues. With 6 bases removed from V and 3 bases from J, the gap between germline ends came to 11 bases. The V gene's germline CDR1 is DFQATT and CDR2 SNEGSKA (reference sequence). The CDR3 nucleotides read TGCAGTGCCCTGGGACCCTACACCGGGGAGCTGTTTTTT. This translates into CSALGPYTGELFF.

This clonotype was observed at least ten times. The CDR3 is CAISESDGYEQYF. CDR3 nucleotides: TGTGCCATCAGTGAGTCGGATGGCTACGAGCAGTACTTC. The rearrangement links TRBV10-3 to TRBJ2-7, with D hard to call. Germline V gene lookup returns CDR1 ENHRY and CDR2 SYGVKD. Trimming took off 0 bases at V and 3 bases at J, with 6 bases between the two ends. CDR3 length equals 13 residues.

This clonotype was observed many times. The chain couples TRBV12-3 or TRBV12-4 to TRBJ2-3; 14 nucleotides match TRBD2. The CDR3 runs to 16 residues. V shed 6 bases, J shed 5 bases, and the junction held 7 bases outside the gene matches. In DNA, the CDR3 is TGTGCCAGCAGATCGACTAGCGGGAGGGTTAGAGATACGCAGTATTTT. This codes for CASRSTSGRVRDTQYF.

This clonotype was picked up many times. The V call is TRBV6-1, the J call TRBJ2-2; 10 nucleotides agree with TRBD2. This CDR3 comprises 16 residues. Germline V gene lookup returns CDR1 MNHNS and CDR2 SASEGT. The ends lost 5 bases at V and 4 bases at J; junction bases unmatched: 7. CDR3 loop: CASSHLASGGTGELFF. CDR3 DNA: TGTGCCAGCAGTCATTTGGCTAGCGGGGGCACCGGGGAGCTGTTTTTT.

In its sample, this clonotype was seen a few times. The rearrangement uses TRBV7-9 and TRBJ2-7; no firm D call. The CDR3 sequence is 15 residues long. V was cut by 6 bases and J by 4 bases, with 19 bases left in between. The germline V gene encodes CDR1 SEHNR and CDR2 FQNEAQ (reference sequence). The CDR3 sequence: CASRPTTHNPYEQYF. The CDR3 region has the DNA TGTGCCAGCAGGCCAACGACTCACAACCCTTACGAGCAGTACTTC.

There are many counts of this clonotype. The chain has TRBV20-1 and TRBJ1-2, with a possible D match to TRBD1 (6 bases). Trimming left V 1 base short and J 2 bases short, with 14 bases between. Germline V gives CDR1 DFQATT, CDR2 SNEGSKA (reference sequence). The CDR3 extends over 15 amino acids. Here the CDR3 reads CSARVGGTGNYGYTF. As DNA, the CDR3 is TGCAGTGCTAGAGTGGGGGGAACAGGGAACTATGGCTACACCTTC.

This clonotype occurred many times. The chain is built from TRBV5-1 and TRBJ2-3; no clear D gene. The germline gives CDR1 SGHRS, CDR2 YFSETQ. Trimming cost V 1 base and J 1 base, with 10 bases left between them. CDR3 size: 15 residues. In DNA, the CDR3 is TGCGCCAGCAGCTTGATAGTCAGCGGCACAGATACGCAGTATTTT. This sequence encodes CASSLIVSGTDTQYF.

This clonotype appeared many times. The chain couples TRBV5-8 to TRBJ1-5; a weak D match, TRBD1 (6 bases). V was shortened by 4 bases and J by 0 bases, with 14 bases between the two germline ends. CDR1 and CDR2 from the germline V gene are SGHTS and YDEGEE. This CDR3 has 16 residues. As DNA, the CDR3 is TGTGCCAGCAGCGGAGGACAGCCCTATAGCAATCAGCCCCAGCATTTT. Amino acids: CASSGGQPYSNQPQHF.

At least ten counts were recorded for this clonotype. The V gene is TRBV11-2, the J gene TRBJ1-1, with TRBD1 matching 9 bases. CDR1 and CDR2 from the germline V gene are SGHAT and FQNNGV. This CDR3 comprises 15 residues. Unmatched junction bases numbered 8, after V lost 4 bases and J lost 5 bases. CDR3 sequence: CASSSSGQGGTEAFF. DNA for the CDR3: TGTGCCAGCAGCTCCTCGGGACAGGGAGGGACTGAAGCTTTCTTT. Variable domain in full (rest from reference TRBV11-2 and TRBJ1-1): EAGVAQSPRYKIIEKRQSVAFWCNPISGHATLYWYQQILGQGPKLLIQFQNNGVVDDSQLPKDRFSAERLKGVDSTLKIQPAKLEDSAVYLCASSSSGQGGTEAFFGQGTRLTVV.

The table lists this clonotype with many counts. This chain connects TRBV20-1 to TRBJ2-7; D possibly corresponds to TRBD1 (5 bases). V lost 1 base to trimming and J lost 1 base, with 8 bases between them. The length of the CDR3 is 13 residues. Per germline, CDR1 DFQATT and CDR2 SNEGSKA (reference sequence). In DNA, the CDR3 is TGCAGTGCTAGAGTCAGGGAATCCTACGAGCAGTACTTC. Protein: CSARVRESYEQYF.

DNA for the CDR3: TGTGCCAGTAGTTATACGGGAGGTAATGAAAAACTGTTTTTT. It codes for CASSYTGGNEKLFF. The V and J genes are TRBV19 and TRBJ1-4; no reliable D call. V shed 5 bases and J shed 4 bases, with 11 bases lying between them. Germline V lookup: CDR1 LNHDA, CDR2 SQIVND (reference sequence). This CDR3 region has 14 residues.

The chain links TRBV30 to TRBJ2-3, with 8 bases aligning to TRBD1. The CDR3 is 13 residues long. The junction had 0 bases not matched to a gene; V was cut back by 4 bases and J by 0 bases. CDR1 is GTSNPN, CDR2 SVGIG, per germline (reference sequence). The CDR3 nucleotides read TGTGCCTGGACAGGGGGCAGCACAGATACGCAGTATTTT. It specifies CAWTGGSTDTQYF. Looking up the rest from reference TRBV30 and TRBJ2-3 gives the full variable domain: SQTIHQWPATLVQPVGSPLSLECTVEGTSNPNLYWYRQAAGRGLQLLFYSVGIGQISSEVPQNLSASRPQDRQFILSSKKLLLSDSGFYLCAWTGGSTDTQYFGPGTRLTVL.

At least ten counts were recorded for this clonotype. The chain recombines TRBV7-2 with TRBJ2-5; 8 nucleotides agree with TRBD1. The V gene end was trimmed by 0 bases and the J gene end by 2 bases; junction bases not matched to a gene: 5. The CDR3 length is 16 residues. Per germline, CDR1 SGHTA and CDR2 FQGNSA. This chain's CDR3 is CASSLAGQGYQETQYF. Here the CDR3 DNA reads TGTGCCAGCAGCTTAGCAGGACAGGGTTATCAAGAGACCCAGTACTTC.

This clonotype has a count of ten or more. The chain couples TRBV5-1 to TRBJ1-1; D is perhaps TRBD1 (5 bases). Germline loops: CDR1 SGHRS, CDR2 YFSETQ. V shed 4 bases and J shed 4 bases, with 14 bases lying between them. This CDR3 region has 14 residues. The CDR3 region has the DNA TGCGCCAGCAGCCCCAGGGAGGGCGTCACTGAAGCTTTCTTT. This encodes CASSPREGVTEAFF.

This clonotype has ten or more counts. Here the CDR3 reads CASSYYRGLGIQYF. CDR3 nucleotides: TGCGCCAGCAGCTACTACAGGGGGCTCGGCATTCAGTACTTC. This sequence joins TRBV5-1 and TRBJ2-4; TRBD1 agrees at 9 bases. V trimming: 3 bases; J trimming: 9 bases; junction bases outside the gene matches: 7. The CDR3 is 14 amino acids. Germline loops: CDR1 SGHRS, CDR2 YFSETQ.

This clonotype has a handful of counts. The chain combines TRBV7-9 with TRBJ1-5; TRBD1 agrees at 9 bases. The CDR3 loop spans 14 amino acids. Per the germline V gene, CDR1 is SEHNR and CDR2 is FQNEAQ (reference sequence). The V gene end was trimmed by 5 bases and the J gene end by 7 bases; junction bases not matched to a gene: 6. CDR3: CASSRTGGRQPQHF. The CDR3 DNA reads TGTGCCAGCAGCCGAACAGGGGGCAGACAGCCCCAGCATTTT.

This clonotype was seen repeatedly, ten times or more. This chain links TRBV9 with TRBJ2-7, with 9 bases lining up with TRBD2. The trim removed 0 bases at V and 3 bases at J, leaving 4 bases unmatched. Germline loops: CDR1 SGDLS, CDR2 YYNGEE. This CDR3 has 15 residues. For the CDR3, the DNA is TGTGCCAGCAGCGTAGCGGCTAGCGGGAACTACGAGCAGTACTTC. Translation: CASSVAASGNYEQYF.